This T cell receptor beta chain comes out of a study of blood T cell repertoires in COVID-19. The wider study: Sites across the United States, Italy and Spain contributed samples from acute and convalescent COVID-19.

Authors' data handling: The assay estimated nucleated cells by amplifying reference gene primers. The assay was immunoSEQ multiplex PCR, and TCRdb's table has in-frame clones only and misses some. The V and J calls and clone size were taken over from that table, and D and trimming were inferred from the DNA. The repertoire holds some 120,000 clones, roughly 79% seen once, with about 9.4% in the top ten. This receptor was obtained from a human donor in a cohort sampled during active COVID-19. Specimen: peripheral blood.

The CDR3 nucleotides are TGTGCCAGCAGGCCAAGGGGTGGTGTTCAGAACACCGGGGAGCTGTTTTTT. Protein: CASRPRGGVQNTGELFF. This chain uses TRBV4-2 with TRBJ2-2, with a tentative D call TRBD1 (5 bases). V was cut by 6 bases and J by 1 base, with 18 bases left in between. The CDR3 covers 17 residues. Germline lookup yields CDR1 LGHNA and CDR2 YNFKEQ.